Each of the 8 T cell receptor beta chains below was sequenced from the same sample in a study of tissue-resident memory T cells in lung cancer. Study-level points and caveats: The top clonotype averaged around 20% of sequenced TRM cells per patient.

CD103 expression was the sorting criterion for the CD8+ T cells. The antigens of these receptors remain unknown. Each TCR sequencing library carried unique molecular identifiers. One entry per CDR3 protein, called by TCRdb with MiXCR from the reads. The table has 290 or so distinct CDR3 sequences, around 24% seen once. The specimen sequenced was CD103+ CD8+ T cells from lung tumor tissue. These receptors were obtained from a human donor with treatment-naive lung cancer (subtype not recorded).

This clonotype counts as large (0.1 to 1%). The genes are TRBV20-1 and TRBJ2-7, with D tentatively TRBD2 (6 bases). Trimming removed 0 bases at V and 0 bases at J, with 18 bases between. The CDR3 sequence is 17 residues long. The germline gives CDR1 DFQATT, CDR2 SNEGSKA (reference sequence). The CDR3 nucleotides read TGCAGTGCTAGAGATCCTACGCGGGGTGGGAGCTCCTACGAGCAGTACTTC. Translating it yields CSARDPTRGGSSYEQYF.

By frequency in the sample, this clonotype is large. The genes are TRBV7-9 and TRBJ2-3, with no clear D. Germline CDR1 reads SEHNR; CDR2 reads FQNEAQ (reference sequence). The CDR3 spans 14 residues. Between the trimmed V and J ends, which lost 4 bases and 0 bases, there was a span of 8 bases. CDR3 loop: CASSYSYSTDTQYF. CDR3 bases: TGTGCCAGCAGCTATTCTTATAGCACAGATACGCAGTATTTT.

By sample share, this clonotype is large (0.1 to 1%). The chain links TRBV6-5 to TRBJ1-2; possibly TRBD1 for D (5 bases). The CDR3 runs 14 residues. In germline, CDR1 is MNHEY, CDR2 SVGAGI. Between the trimmed V and J ends, which lost 2 bases and 3 bases, there was a span of 10 bases. CDR3 in DNA: TGTGCCAGCAGTTACCAGGGAGGAGACTATGGCTACACCTTC. Translating it yields CASSYQGGDYGYTF.

This clonotype counts as medium-sized. The chain has TRBV10-3 and TRBJ1-3; D possibly corresponds to TRBD1 (6 bases). Germline-derived CDR1 and CDR2 are ENHRY and SYGVKD. The V and J ends lost 6 bases and 2 bases respectively, with 17 bases between them. This CDR3 is built from 16 residues. CDR3 amino acids: CAISTYRAPPGNTIYF. As DNA, the CDR3 is TGTGCCATCAGCACCTACAGGGCACCCCCTGGAAACACCATATATTTT.

Sample share makes this clonotype large (0.1 to 1%). This chain links TRBV7-6 with TRBJ1-5; a weak D match, TRBD1 (6 bases). Germline V gives CDR1 SGHVS, CDR2 FNYEAQ. The V and J ends lost 2 bases and 1 base respectively, with 12 bases between them. This CDR3 region has 16 residues. As DNA, the CDR3 is TGTGCCAGCAGCTTATCCCCGGGGGCCAGCAATCAGCCCCAGCATTTT. This codes for CASSLSPGASNQPQHF. The entire variable domain, with the rest obtained from reference TRBV7-6 and TRBJ1-5, is as follows: GAGVSQSPRYKVTKRGQDVALRCDPISGHVSLYWYRQALGQGPEFLTYFNYEAQQDKSGLPNDRFSAERPEGSISTLTIQRTEQRDSAMYRCASSLSPGASNQPQHFGDGTRLSIL.

This clonotype ranks as large. The genes are TRBV29-1 and TRBJ2-7; D is possibly TRBD1 or TRBD2 (5 bases each). The CDR3 length is 12 residues. From germline, CDR1 is SQVTM and CDR2 ANQGSEA. With 7 bases removed from V and 2 bases from J, the gap between germline ends came to 12 bases. CDR3 nucleotide sequence: TGCAGCGCCCGGGAAGGGGCCTACGAGCAGTACTTC. Translation gives CSAREGAYEQYF.

Worth noting for this clonotype: This may be a read error: a much more frequent sequence differs by one nucleotide. V usage is TRBV11-2 and J usage is TRBJ2-1, with a tentative D call TRBD2 (5 bases). The CDR3 is 15 residues long. Germline V gene sequence: CDR1 SGHAT, CDR2 FQNNGV. Trimming cost V 4 bases and J 10 bases, with 20 bases left between them. The CDR3 sequence is CASSSFSGLGYEQFF. The CDR3 DNA reads as TGTGCCAGCAGCTCCTTTTCGGGGTTGGGCTACGAGCAGTTCTTC.

By share of the sample, this clonotype is large. The chain's CDR3 is CASSSLAGGPYVPSEYEQYF. CDR3 bases: TGTGCCAGCAGCTCACTAGCGGGAGGGCCGTATGTCCCGAGTGAGTACGAGCAGTACTTC. The chain joins TRBV7-2 to TRBJ2-7; 13 bases are shared with TRBD2. Losses at the gene ends were 4 bases for V and 4 bases for J; bases not matched to a gene: 19. Germline CDR1 SGHTA, CDR2 FQGNSA. CDR3 size: 20 residues. The variable domain in full, completed from reference TRBV7-2 and TRBJ2-7, reads GAGVSQSPSNKVTEKGKDVELRCDPISGHTALYWYRQSLGQGLEFLIYFQGNSAPDKSGLPSDRFSAERTGGSVSTLTIQRTQQEDSAVYLCASSSLAGGPYVPSEYEQYFGPGTRLTVT.